This T cell receptor (beta chain) was observed in a study of blood T cell repertoires in COVID-19. Data came from immunoSEQ multiplex PCR; TCRdb stores just in-frame clones and leaves some out. The repertoire includes about 200,000 clones, roughly 82% of them detected once, and approximately 10% sits in the top ten. The specimen was PBMCs or T cells enriched from blood (not recorded which). The source is a man aged 35-49 years who had recovered from COVID-19.

The CDR3 nucleotides read TGTGCCAGCGAACAAACTACCTACGAGCAGTACGTC. Encoded protein: CASEQTTYEQYV. The V and J genes are TRBV2 and TRBJ2-7; no clear D. The germline CDR1 and CDR2 sequences are SNHLY and FYNNEI. With 8 bases removed from V and 2 bases from J, the gap between germline ends came to 10 bases. This CDR3 has 12 amino acids.